The rows below give T cell receptor beta chains drawn from one sample of a study of siplizumab effects on memory and regulatory T cells. TCRdb's table, derived via immunoSEQ multiplex PCR, lists solely in-frame clones and lacks some. The data contain about 120,000 clones, around 94% of them singletons. The source material was non-Treg CD4+ T cells sorted from blood. These receptors all come from a human donor in good health. Each CDR3 is given with its conserved first and last residue.

V	J	length	CDR3
TRBV18	TRBJ2-5	13	CASSPPVQETQYF
TRBV21-1	TRBJ2-1	16	CASSKSAWAGQPEQFF
TRBV5-8	TRBJ2-2	16	CASSFLFSTNTGELFF
TRBV5-4	TRBJ2-5	14	CASSSGTREETQYF
TRBV6-5	TRBJ1-5	12	CASSEMGQPQHF
TRBV5-4	TRBJ2-1	12	CASSLDSNEQFF
TRBV10-3	TRBJ2-5	14	CAISTFDSGGTQYF
TRBV11-2	TRBJ2-7	14	CASSLGWQAYEQYF
TRBV4-1	TRBJ2-2	16	CASSQLIAGNTGELFF
TRBV4-2	TRBJ2-4	15	CASSQGNDPRNIQYF
TRBV7-6	TRBJ2-7	15	CASSPGGTASYEQYF
TRBV6-1	TRBJ2-5	13	CASSVSLRETQYF
TRBV4-1	TRBJ1-2	15	CASSHATGALYGYTF
TRBV5-1	TRBJ2-4	19	CASSLGLADVPLAKNIQYF
TRBV11-3	TRBJ2-3	15	CASSLESGSTDTQYF
TRBV27	TRBJ2-5	14	CASSAGGGTETQYF
TRBV5-1	TRBJ2-5	12	CASNGWGETQYF
TRBV2	TRBJ2-2	19	CASRALGTGGLWNTGELFF
TRBV15	TRBJ1-2	14	CATSRDRGWYGYTF
TRBV7-8	TRBJ2-1	15	CASSLVGGRDNEQFF
TRBV5-1	TRBJ1-1	15	CASSFSGAMNTEAFF
TRBV7-9	TRBJ1-2	13	CASSLGTDYGYTF